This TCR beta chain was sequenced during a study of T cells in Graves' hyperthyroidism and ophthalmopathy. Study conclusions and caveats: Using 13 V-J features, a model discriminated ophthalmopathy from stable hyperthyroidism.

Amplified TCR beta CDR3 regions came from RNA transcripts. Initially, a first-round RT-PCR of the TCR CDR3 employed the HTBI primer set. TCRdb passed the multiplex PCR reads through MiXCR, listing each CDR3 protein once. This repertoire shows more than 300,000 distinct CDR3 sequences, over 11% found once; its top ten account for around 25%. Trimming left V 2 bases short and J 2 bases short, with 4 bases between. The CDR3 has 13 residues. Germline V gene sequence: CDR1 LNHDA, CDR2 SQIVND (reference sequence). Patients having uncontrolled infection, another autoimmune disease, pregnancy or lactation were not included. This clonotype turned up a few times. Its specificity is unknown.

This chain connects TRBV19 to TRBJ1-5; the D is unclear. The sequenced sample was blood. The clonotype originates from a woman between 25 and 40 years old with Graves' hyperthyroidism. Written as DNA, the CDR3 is TGTGCCAGTAGTATACTGGGCAATCAGCCCCAGCATTTT. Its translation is CASSILGNQPQHF.